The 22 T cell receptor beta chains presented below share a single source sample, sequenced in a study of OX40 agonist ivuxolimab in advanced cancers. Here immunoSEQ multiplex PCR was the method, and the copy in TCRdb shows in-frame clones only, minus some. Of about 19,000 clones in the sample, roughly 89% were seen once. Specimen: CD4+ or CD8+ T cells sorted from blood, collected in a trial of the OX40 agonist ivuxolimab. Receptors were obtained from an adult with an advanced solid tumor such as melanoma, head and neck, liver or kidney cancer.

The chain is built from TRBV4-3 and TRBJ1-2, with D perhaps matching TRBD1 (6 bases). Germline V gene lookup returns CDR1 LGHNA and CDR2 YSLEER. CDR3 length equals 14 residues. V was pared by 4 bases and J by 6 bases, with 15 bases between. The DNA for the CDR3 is TGCGCCAGCAGCCCAGGGGCGGGGGGTCATGGCTACACCTTC. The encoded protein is CASSPGAGGHGYTF.

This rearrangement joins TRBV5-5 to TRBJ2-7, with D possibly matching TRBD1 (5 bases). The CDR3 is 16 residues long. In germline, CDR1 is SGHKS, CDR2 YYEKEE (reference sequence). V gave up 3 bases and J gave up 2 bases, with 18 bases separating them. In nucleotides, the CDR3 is TGTGCCAGCAGCTGGGGTCTCGCAGGGTCAACCTACGAGCAGTACTTC. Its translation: CASSWGLAGSTYEQYF. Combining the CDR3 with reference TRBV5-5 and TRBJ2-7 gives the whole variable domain DAGVTQSPTHLIKTRGQQVTLRCSPISGHKSVSWYQQVLGQGPQFIFQYYEKEERGRGNFPDRFSARQFPNYSSELNVNALLLGDSALYLCASSWGLAGSTYEQYFGPGTRLTVT.

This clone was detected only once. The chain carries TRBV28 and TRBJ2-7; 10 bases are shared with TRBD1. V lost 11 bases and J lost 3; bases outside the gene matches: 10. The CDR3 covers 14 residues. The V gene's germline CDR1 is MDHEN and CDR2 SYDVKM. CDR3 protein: CAARMTGGLYEQYF. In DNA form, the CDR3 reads TGTGCCGCTAGGATGACAGGGGGCCTCTACGAGCAGTACTTC.

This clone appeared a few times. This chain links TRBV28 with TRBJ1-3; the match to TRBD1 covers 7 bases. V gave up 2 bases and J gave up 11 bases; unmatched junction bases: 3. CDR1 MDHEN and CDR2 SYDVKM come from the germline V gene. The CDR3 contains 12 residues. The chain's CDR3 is CASSLPRGSIYF. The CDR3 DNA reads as TGTGCCAGCAGTTTACCCAGGGGGTCCATATATTTT.

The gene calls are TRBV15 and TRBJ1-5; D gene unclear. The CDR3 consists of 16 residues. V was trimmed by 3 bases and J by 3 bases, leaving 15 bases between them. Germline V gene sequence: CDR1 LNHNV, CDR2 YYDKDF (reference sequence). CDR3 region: CATSSLLGVLNQPQHF. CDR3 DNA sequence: TGTGCCACCAGCAGCCTACTCGGGGTTCTCAATCAGCCCCAGCATTTT.

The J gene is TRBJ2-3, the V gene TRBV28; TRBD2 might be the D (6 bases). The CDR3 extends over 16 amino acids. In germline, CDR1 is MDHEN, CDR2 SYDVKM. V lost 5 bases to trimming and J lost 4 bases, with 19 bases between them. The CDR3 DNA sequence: TGTGCCAGCAGTCTAAGTGGTAGCGGATTCGCAGATACGCAGTATTTT. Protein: CASSLSGSGFADTQYF.

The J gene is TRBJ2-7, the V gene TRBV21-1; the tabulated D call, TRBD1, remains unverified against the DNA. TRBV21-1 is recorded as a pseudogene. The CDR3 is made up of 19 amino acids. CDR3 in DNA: TGTGCCAGCAGCAAAGGGCGGGCGACAGGGGACGCACTCAACAACGAGCAGTACTTC. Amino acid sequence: CASSKGRATGDALNNEQYF.

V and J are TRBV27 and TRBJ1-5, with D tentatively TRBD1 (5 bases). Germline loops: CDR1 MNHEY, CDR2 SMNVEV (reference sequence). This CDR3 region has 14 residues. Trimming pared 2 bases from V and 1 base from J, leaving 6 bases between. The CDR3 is CASSLGGSNQPQHF. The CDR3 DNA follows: TGTGCCAGCAGTTTAGGGGGAAGCAATCAGCCCCAGCATTTT.

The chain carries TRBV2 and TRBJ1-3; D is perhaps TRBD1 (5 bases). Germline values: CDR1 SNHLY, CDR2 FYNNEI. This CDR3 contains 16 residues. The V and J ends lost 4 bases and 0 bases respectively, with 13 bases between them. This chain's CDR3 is CASSVWDGASGNTIYF. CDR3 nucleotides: TGTGCCAGCAGTGTATGGGACGGGGCCTCTGGAAACACCATATATTTT.

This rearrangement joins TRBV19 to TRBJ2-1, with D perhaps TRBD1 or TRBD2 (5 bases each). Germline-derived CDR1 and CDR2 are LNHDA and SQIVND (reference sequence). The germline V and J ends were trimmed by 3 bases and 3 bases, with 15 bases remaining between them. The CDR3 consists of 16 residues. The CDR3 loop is CASSMRAGTVYNEQFF. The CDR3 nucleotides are TGTGCCAGTAGTATGAGGGCCGGGACGGTCTACAATGAGCAGTTCTTC. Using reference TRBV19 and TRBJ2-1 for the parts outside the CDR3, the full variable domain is DGGITQSPKYLFRKEGQNVTLSCEQNLNHDAMYWYRQDPGQGLRLIYYSQIVNDFQKGDIAEGYSVSREKKESFPLTVTSAQKNPTAFYLCASSMRAGTVYNEQFFGPGTRLTVL.

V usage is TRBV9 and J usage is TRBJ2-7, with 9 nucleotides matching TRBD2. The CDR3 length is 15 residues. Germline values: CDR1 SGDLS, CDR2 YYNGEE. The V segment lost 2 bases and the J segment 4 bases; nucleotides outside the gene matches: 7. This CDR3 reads CASSVGNSGSYEQYF. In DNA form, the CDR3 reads TGTGCCAGCAGCGTTGGTAATAGCGGGAGTTACGAGCAGTACTTC. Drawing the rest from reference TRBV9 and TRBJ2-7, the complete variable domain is DSGVTQTPKHLITATGQRVTLRCSPRSGDLSVYWYQQSLDQGLQFLIQYYNGEERAKGNILERFSAQQFPDLHSELNLSSLELGDSALYFCASSVGNSGSYEQYFGPGTRLTVT.

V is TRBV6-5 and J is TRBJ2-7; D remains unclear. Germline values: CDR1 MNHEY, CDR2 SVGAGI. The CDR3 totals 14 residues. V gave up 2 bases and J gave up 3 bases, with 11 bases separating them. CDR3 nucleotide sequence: TGTGCCAGCAGTTACCGGTCGGGTGTCTACGAGCAGTACTTC. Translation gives CASSYRSGVYEQYF.

CDR3 sequence reads: CASTQGNQPQHF. The CDR3 DNA is TGTGCCAGCACTCAGGGGAATCAGCCCCAGCATTTT. The rearrangement joins TRBV19 to TRBJ1-5; a possible D gene is TRBD1 (6 bases). CDR1 LNHDA and CDR2 SQIVND come from the germline V gene (reference sequence). The CDR3 length is 12 residues. V was pared by 9 bases and J by 4 bases, with 10 bases between.

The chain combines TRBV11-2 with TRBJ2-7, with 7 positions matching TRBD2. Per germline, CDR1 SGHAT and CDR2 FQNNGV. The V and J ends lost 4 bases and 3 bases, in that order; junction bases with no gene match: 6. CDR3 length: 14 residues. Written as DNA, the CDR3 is TGTGCCAGCAGCTACGGAGCGGGAATCTACGAGCAGTACTTC. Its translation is CASSYGAGIYEQYF. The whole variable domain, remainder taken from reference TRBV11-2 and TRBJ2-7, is EAGVAQSPRYKIIEKRQSVAFWCNPISGHATLYWYQQILGQGPKLLIQFQNNGVVDDSQLPKDRFSAERLKGVDSTLKIQPAKLEDSAVYLCASSYGAGIYEQYFGPGTRLTVT.

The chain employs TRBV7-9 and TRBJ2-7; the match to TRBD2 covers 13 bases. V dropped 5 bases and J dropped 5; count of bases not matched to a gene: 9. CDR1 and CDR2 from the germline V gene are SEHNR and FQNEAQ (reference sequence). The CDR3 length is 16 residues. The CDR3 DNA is TGTGCCAGCAGCAGAACTAGCGGGAGGGCCCCCCACGAGCAGTACTTC. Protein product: CASSRTSGRAPHEQYF.

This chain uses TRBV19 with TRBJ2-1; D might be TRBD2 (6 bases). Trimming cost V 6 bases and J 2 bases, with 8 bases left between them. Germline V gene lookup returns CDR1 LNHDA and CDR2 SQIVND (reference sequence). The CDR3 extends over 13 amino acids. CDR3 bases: TGTGCCAGTAGGGGACTCACCTACAATGAGCAGTTCTTC. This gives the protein CASRGLTYNEQFF.

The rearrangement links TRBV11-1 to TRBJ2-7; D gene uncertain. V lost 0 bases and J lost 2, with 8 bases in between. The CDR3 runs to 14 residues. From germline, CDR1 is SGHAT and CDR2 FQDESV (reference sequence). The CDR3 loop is CASSLAWETYEQYF. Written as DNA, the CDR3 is TGTGCCAGCAGCTTAGCTTGGGAAACCTACGAGCAGTACTTC.

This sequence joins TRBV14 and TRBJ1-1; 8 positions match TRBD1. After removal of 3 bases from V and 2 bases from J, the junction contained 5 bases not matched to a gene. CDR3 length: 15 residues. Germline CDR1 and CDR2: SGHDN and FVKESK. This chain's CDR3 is CASSHTGQGNTEAFF. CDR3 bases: TGTGCCAGCAGCCACACTGGACAGGGCAACACTGAAGCTTTCTTT. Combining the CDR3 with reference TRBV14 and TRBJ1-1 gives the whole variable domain EAGVTQFPSHSVIEKGQTVTLRCDPISGHDNLYWYRRVMGKEIKFLLHFVKESKQDESGMPNNRFLAERTGGTYSTLKVQPAELEDSGVYFCASSHTGQGNTEAFFGQGTRLTVV.

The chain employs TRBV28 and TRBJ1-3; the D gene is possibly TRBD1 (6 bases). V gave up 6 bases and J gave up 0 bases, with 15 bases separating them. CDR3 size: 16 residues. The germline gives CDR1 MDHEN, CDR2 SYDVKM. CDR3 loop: CASRRSGDLSGNTIYF. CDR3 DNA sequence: TGTGCCAGCAGACGATCAGGGGACCTCTCTGGAAACACCATATATTTT.

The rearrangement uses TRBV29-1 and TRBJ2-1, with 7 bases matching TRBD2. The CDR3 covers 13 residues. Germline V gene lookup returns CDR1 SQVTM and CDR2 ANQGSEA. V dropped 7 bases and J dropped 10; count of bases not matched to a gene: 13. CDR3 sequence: CSDQGGGSGEQFF. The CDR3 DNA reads TGCAGCGACCAGGGCGGGGGTTCAGGCGAGCAGTTCTTC.

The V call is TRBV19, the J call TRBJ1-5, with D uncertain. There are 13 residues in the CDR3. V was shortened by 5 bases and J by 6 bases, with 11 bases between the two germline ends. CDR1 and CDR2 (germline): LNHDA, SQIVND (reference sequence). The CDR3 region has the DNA TGTGCCAGTAGTGCAACGGAAAGTCAGCCCCAGCATTTT. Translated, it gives CASSATESQPQHF.

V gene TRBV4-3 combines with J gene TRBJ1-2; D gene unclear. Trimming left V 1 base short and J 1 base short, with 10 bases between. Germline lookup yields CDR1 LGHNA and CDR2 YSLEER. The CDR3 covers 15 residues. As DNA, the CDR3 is TGCGCCAGCAGCCAAGGGTCCAACAATAACTATGGCTACACCTTC. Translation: CASSQGSNNNYGYTF.